Listed below are T cell receptor beta chains from one sample, sequenced in a study of CD8+CD57+ T cells in acquired aplastic anemia. TCRdb re-called the reads with MiXCR, one entry per CDR3 protein. Of some 120,000 distinct CDR3 sequences listed, roughly 55% were seen once; the top ten hold around 27%. The source material was sorted CD4+, CD8+, or CD8+CD57+ T cells (not recorded which) from PBMCs. All receptors come from a human donor with aplastic anemia. Both conserved end residues are part of each CDR3.

TRBV9,TRBJ2-7,CASSKRRGGEQYF
TRBV6-1,TRBJ1-1,CASRPQGWNTEAFF
TRBV20-1,TRBJ1-2,CSAPPPDYYGYTF
TRBV20-1,TRBJ2-3,CSARDQGGRYTDTQYF
TRBV10-3,TRBJ2-3,CAISEGSRDTDTQYF
TRBV4-2,TRBJ2-3,CASSQGTSGIGTDTQYF
TRBV7-9,TRBJ1-2,CASSSFQAAHYGYTF
TRBV18,TRBJ2-1,CASSLPGQGEYNEQFF
TRBV6-5,TRBJ2-2,CASSLDSPGELFF
TRBV9,TRBJ2-7,CASSVGDEQYF
TRBV12-3/TRBV12-4,TRBJ1-1,CASSFTGAETEAFF
TRBV7-9,TRBJ1-1,CASGFGSDTEAFF
TRBV7-2,TRBJ2-5,CASSLNTLLGEETQYF
TRBV6-4,TRBJ1-1,CASSDSVWSTEAFF
TRBV12-3/TRBV12-4,TRBJ1-1,CASSLASASAEAFF
TRBV6-1,TRBJ1-2,CASSPGTRVSANYGYTF
TRBV14,TRBJ2-3,CASSQSGFTDTQYF
TRBV5-4,TRBJ2-7,CASSLDRVGEQYF
TRBV6-5,TRBJ2-7,CASSYPGTVSYEQYF
TRBV7-8,TRBJ1-2,CASSPGRVGYTF
TRBV2,TRBJ1-3,CASSVGTGSRNTIYF
TRBV24-1,TRBJ2-7,CATSDATGEQYF
TRBV2,TRBJ2-1,CASRESPGTGTEQFF
TRBV27,TRBJ2-7,CASSLYNSYEQYF
TRBV2,TRBJ2-3,CASRINLAPITDTQYF
TRBV5-1,TRBJ2-4,CASSFPGDRAKNIQYF
TRBV19,TRBJ2-1,CASSLGLSYNEQFF
TRBV5-6,TRBJ1-3,CASSLIIAHSGNTIYF
TRBV2,TRBJ1-5,CASSGQNSNQPQHF
TRBV29-1,TRBJ2-7,CSVEDSTCSSYEQYF
TRBV20-1,TRBJ1-4,CSAAGQGVEKLFF
TRBV7-9,TRBJ1-1,CASSFTSTEAFF
TRBV5-4,TRBJ1-6,CASSQGRTGRGNSPLHF
TRBV19,TRBJ1-3,CASTATRRAGGNTIYF
TRBV9,TRBJ1-1,CASSVEPGGLNTEAFF
TRBV15,TRBJ1-5,CATSIQGGRSQPQHF
TRBV12-3/TRBV12-4,TRBJ1-5,CASSFRGQGNQPQHF
TRBV29-1,TRBJ1-1,CAGTVGGTEAFF
TRBV15,TRBJ1-1,CATGSTRTGGRRGTEAFF
TRBV20-1,TRBJ1-1,CSASSPVVGTEAFF
TRBV2,TRBJ1-4,CASRDSGEKLFF
TRBV10-2,TRBJ2-1,CASTIWNEQFF
TRBV20-1,TRBJ2-1,CSARDRLAGYNEQFF
TRBV9,TRBJ1-1,CASSVEQNTEAFF
TRBV24-1,TRBJ2-5,CATSDRGGGQETQYF
TRBV25-1,TRBJ2-5,CASSVSGHKKETQYF
TRBV12-3/TRBV12-4,TRBJ2-7,CASSPSRGYEQYF
TRBV5-6,TRBJ2-7,CASSLAFLDEQYF
TRBV20-1,TRBJ1-6,CSAPGQGRSPLHF
TRBV2,TRBJ2-7,CASSVPLKQYF
TRBV19,TRBJ2-5,CASKINWGNSQETQYF
TRBV4-1,TRBJ2-1,CASSLDRNNEQFF